This TCR beta chain was found in a study of monozygotic twins with inflammatory bowel disease. In the case of this clonotype: The target antigen is unknown.

Study-wide results and caveats: IBD patients carried less diverse TCRbeta repertoires (inverse Simpson) than healthy co-twins.

Approximately 3,200 ng of total RNA went into each TCR library. From the 5' RACE reads, TCRdb lists one entry per CDR3 protein and no DNA. This table holds around 370,000 distinct CDR3 sequences. The CDR3 covers 17 residues. Germline V gene data show CDR1 as KGHSH and CDR2 as LQKENI. The sequence was obtained from a human donor with ulcerative colitis or Crohn's disease, or a healthy co-twin of an affected twin (not recorded which). Sequences were obtained from blood. The V gene is TRBV18, the J gene TRBJ1-2; without DNA, the TCRdb call of TRBD1 cannot be checked. CDR3 loop: CASSPLYRAKDNYGYTF.